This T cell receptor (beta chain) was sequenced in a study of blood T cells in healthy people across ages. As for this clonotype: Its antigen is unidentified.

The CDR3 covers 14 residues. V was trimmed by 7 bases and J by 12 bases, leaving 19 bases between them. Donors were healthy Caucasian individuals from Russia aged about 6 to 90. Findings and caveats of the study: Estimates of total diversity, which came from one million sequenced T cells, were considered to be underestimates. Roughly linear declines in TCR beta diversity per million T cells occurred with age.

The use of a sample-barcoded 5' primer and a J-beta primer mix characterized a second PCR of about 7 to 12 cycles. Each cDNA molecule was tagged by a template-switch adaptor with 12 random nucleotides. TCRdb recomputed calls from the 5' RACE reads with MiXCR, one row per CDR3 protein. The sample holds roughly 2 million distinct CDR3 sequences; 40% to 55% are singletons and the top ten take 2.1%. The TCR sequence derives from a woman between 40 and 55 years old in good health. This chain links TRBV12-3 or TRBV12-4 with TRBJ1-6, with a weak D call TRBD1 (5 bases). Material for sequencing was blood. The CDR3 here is CASIIRDGGEPLHF. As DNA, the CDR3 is TGTGCCAGCATTATACGGGACGGAGGGGAACCCCTCCACTTT.